This record concerns one T cell receptor beta chain sequence. The entry originates in a study of blood T cell repertoires in COVID-19. Overall study context: The samples span acute and convalescent COVID-19 from the United States, Italy and Spain. From T cells, B-cell-depleted T cells, or PBMCs came the material, which was cDNA or gDNA.

As handled by the study authors: From reference gene primer amplification, estimates of nucleated cell counts were derived. Method: immunoSEQ multiplex PCR; TCRdb's copy keeps in-frame clones and lacks some. The DNA gave D and trimming, while V, J and clone size come from that table. The sample yields some 38,000 clones, 85% seen once. CDR1 and CDR2 (germline): KGHSH, LQKENI. The CDR3 contains 13 residues. Trimming removed 5 bases at V and 2 bases at J, with 9 bases between. The sample taken for sequencing was peripheral blood. This TCR came from a man aged 45-65 years with active COVID-19. This chain joins TRBV18 and TRBJ1-1; D is possibly TRBD1 (6 bases). CDR3 residues: CASSGDINTEAFF. CDR3 nucleotides: TGTGCCAGCTCAGGGGACATCAACACTGAAGCTTTCTTT.